This is a list of T cell receptor beta chains from one sample in a study of T cell repertoires in cytomegalovirus infection. TCRdb redid the calling of the reads with MiXCR, one entry per CDR3 protein. The table includes 400,000 or so distinct CDR3 sequences, roughly a third detected once. The specimen was PBMCs. The receptors were gathered from a human donor in good health (CMV status not recorded). Some clones in this sample may be carry-over from other donors' samples. Each CDR3 is given with its conserved first and last residue. D genes are given only for firm matches. Clone size is not always given. Where it is, it says once, few, many or a class for expanded clones.

V gene,clone size,CDR3 length,D gene,J gene,CDR3 DNA,CDR3 protein
TRBV6-8,few,13,NA,TRBJ1-2,TGTGCCAGCAGTACCCGGACACCCTATGGCTACACCTTC,CASSTRTPYGYTF
TRBV12-3/TRBV12-4,few,15,NA,TRBJ1-1,TGTGCCAGCAGTTTAGATCTGGGCGCGGGCACTGAAGCTTTCTTT,CASSLDLGAGTEAFF
TRBV19,few,17,NA,TRBJ1-5,TGTGCCAGTAGTATAGAGACAGGCCCGGCGGGCAATCAGCCCCAGCATTTT,CASSIETGPAGNQPQHF
TRBV5-1,few,17,TRBD1,TRBJ2-1,TGCGCCAGCAGCTTGGCCCGAGCGGACAGGTTAATGAATGAGCAGTTCTTC,CASSLARADRLMNEQFF
TRBV20-1,NA,14,NA,TRBJ1-1,TGCAGTGCTCGTCGGACGGGGATGAACACTGAAGCTTTCTTT,CSARRTGMNTEAFF
TRBV7-8,few,14,NA,TRBJ1-1,TGTGCCAGCAGCTTATTTGGGGGGGGGACTGAAGCTTTCTTT,CASSLFGGGTEAFF
TRBV6-1,few,17,NA,TRBJ1-1,TGTGCCAGCAGTGAAGTACCGGGTGGCAGGCAGAACACTGAAGCTTTCTTT,CASSEVPGGRQNTEAFF
TRBV3-1,few,13,NA,TRBJ2-1,TGTGCCAGCAGCCAAGATGGGTGGAATGAGCAGTTCTTC,CASSQDGWNEQFF
TRBV19,NA,13,NA,TRBJ1-1,TGTGCCAGTAGTATTATAGGGGGCACTGAAGCTTTCTTT,CASSIIGGTEAFF
TRBV7-9,NA,16,NA,TRBJ2-1,TGTGCCAGCAGCGACCGGAGGCGAAGTAGCTCTGATGAGCAGTTCTTC,CASSDRRRSSSDEQFF
TRBV10-3,NA,14,NA,TRBJ2-3,TGTGCCATCAGTGAGTCTAACAAGGGTCAGCCCCAGTATTTT,CAISESNKGQPQYF
TRBV14,NA,14,TRBD2,TRBJ2-7,TGTGCCAGCAGCCATCGGGGAGGGGTCTACGAGCAGTACTTC,CASSHRGGVYEQYF
TRBV7-8,many,14,NA,TRBJ2-1,TGTGCCAGCAGCTCCCGGGGTTCCTACAATGAGCAGTTCTTC,CASSSRGSYNEQFF
TRBV7-2,NA,20,TRBD1,TRBJ1-1,TGTGCCAGCAGCTTATCTATTAGGGGCGGGACAGGGGGCGCGAGAACTGAAGCTTTCTTT,CASSLSIRGGTGGARTEAFF
TRBV7-2,many,15,NA,TRBJ2-3,TGTGCCAGCAGCTTAGTGGGACACATCACAGATACGCAGTATTTT,CASSLVGHITDTQYF
TRBV27,NA,14,NA,TRBJ1-5,TGTGCCAGCAGTTCTTCCGGCAGCTATCAGCCCCAGCATTTT,CASSSSGSYQPQHF
TRBV28,NA,17,NA,TRBJ1-1,TGTTCCATCAATGATCCAACGGGGGCGGGTTTAAACACTGAAGCTTTCTTT,CSINDPTGAGLNTEAFF
TRBV7-2,many,13,NA,TRBJ2-7,TGTGCCAGCAGCTTAGCACTCCCAGGCGAGCAGTACTTC,CASSLALPGEQYF
TRBV29-1,few,12,NA,TRBJ1-2,TGCAGCGTTCCGACGGTGAAGGGTGGCTACACCTTC,CSVPTVKGGYTF
TRBV20-1,NA,13,NA,TRBJ1-2,TGCAGTGCTGGAACGTTATTATCGGGTGGCTACACCTTC,CSAGTLLSGGYTF
TRBV6-2/TRBV6-3,few,17,TRBD1,TRBJ1-1,TGTGCCAGCAGTTACTCGATAGGGACAGAGATGAACACTGAAGCTTTCTTT,CASSYSIGTEMNTEAFF
TRBV7-2,many,14,NA,TRBJ1-1,TGTGCCAGCAGCTTAGTTTCGATGAACACTGAAGCTTTCTTT,CASSLVSMNTEAFF
TRBV6-2/TRBV6-3,NA,15,NA,TRBJ2-7,TGTGCCAGCAGTTACGACCCGAGCTTTACGCAACTGCAGTACTTC,CASSYDPSFTQLQYF
TRBV12-3/TRBV12-4,NA,14,NA,TRBJ2-1,TGTGCCAGCACTCCCCGGGTCGGCCTGCATGAGCAGTTCTTC,CASTPRVGLHEQFF
TRBV20-1,NA,15,NA,TRBJ1-2,TGCAGTGCTAGAAGTGTGAGAGCAGGCGGCTATGGCTACACCTTC,CSARSVRAGGYGYTF
TRBV13,few,12,NA,TRBJ2-7,TGTGCCAGCAGCAAAAGCGGTTACGAGCAGTACTTC,CASSKSGYEQYF
TRBV7-2,few,12,NA,TRBJ2-1,TGTGCCAGCAGCTTAGTTGGGTTTGAGCAGTTCTTC,CASSLVGFEQFF
TRBV24-1,NA,17,TRBD2,TRBJ2-3,TGTGCCACCAGTGTTAGGAGCGGGGGGGCCGTTGCAGATACGCAGTATTTT,CATSVRSGGAVADTQYF
TRBV19,few,16,TRBD2,TRBJ2-6,TGTGCCAGTAGTATAGTAGCGGGGTCTGGGGCCAACGTCCTGACTTTC,CASSIVAGSGANVLTF
TRBV18,NA,16,TRBD1,TRBJ2-3,TGTGCCAGCTCACCGCGAAAGGGACAGGTCACAGATACGCAGTATTTT,CASSPRKGQVTDTQYF
TRBV7-2,many,16,NA,TRBJ2-3,TGTGCCAGCAGCCTAACGGACGTGGGGGCTACAGATACGCAGTATTTT,CASSLTDVGATDTQYF
TRBV6-1,once,16,NA,TRBJ2-2,TGTGCCAGCAGTTACCTAAGTGGGGGGGCGGCCGGGGAGCTGTTTTTT,CASSYLSGGAAGELFF
TRBV12-3/TRBV12-4,NA,14,NA,TRBJ1-2,TGTGCCACTGCGTCTTGGGGGCAGGACTATGGCTACACCTTC,CATASWGQDYGYTF
TRBV6-1,few,15,TRBD2,TRBJ2-1,TGTGCCAGCAGTGCCCCGGGACTAGCGAAAAATGAGCAGTTCTTC,CASSAPGLAKNEQFF
TRBV25-1,NA,16,NA,TRBJ2-3,TGTGCCAGCAGTGATCCCCAAGACGAGAGAGCAGATACGCAGTATTTT,CASSDPQDERADTQYF
TRBV12-3/TRBV12-4,many,15,NA,TRBJ2-1,TGTGCCAGCAGTCTCCCAGGAGCGCCAGGCGATGAGCAGTTCTTC,CASSLPGAPGDEQFF
TRBV7-9,many,19,NA,TRBJ1-3,TGTGCCAGCAGCTTAAGGGGGGGCGTACAGCTCTCCTCTGGAAACACCATATATTTT,CASSLRGGVQLSSGNTIYF
TRBV19,NA,14,TRBD1,TRBJ2-1,TGTGCCAGTAGTATAAGGGACAGGGGCCATGAGCAGTTCTTC,CASSIRDRGHEQFF
TRBV6-5,NA,17,NA,TRBJ1-6,TGTGCCAGCAGTTACTCATGGGGGCGCCCCGATAATTCACCCCTCCACTTT,CASSYSWGRPDNSPLHF
TRBV20-1,few,10,NA,TRBJ2-1,TGCAGTTTCCTCGAGAATGAGCAGTTCTTC,CSFLENEQFF
TRBV7-2,many,14,NA,TRBJ1-2,TGTGCCAGCAGCTTAGGAGGAGGGGCCGGTGGCTACACCTTC,CASSLGGGAGGYTF
TRBV7-3,NA,14,NA,TRBJ2-4,TGTGCCAGCAGCTTGGAGGGATTCCAAAACATTCAGTACTTC,CASSLEGFQNIQYF
TRBV6-6,NA,16,TRBD2,TRBJ2-5,TGTGCCATCAGTCCAAGAGGGACTAGCGGGAGAGAGACCCAGTACTTC,CAISPRGTSGRETQYF
TRBV6-1,many,13,NA,TRBJ2-7,TGTGCCAGCAGTGAAGCCGAGCCCTACGAGCAGTACTTC,CASSEAEPYEQYF
TRBV20-1,NA,14,NA,TRBJ2-7,TGCAGTGCTAGAGATCCCCCAGGGTTGGACGAGCAGTACTTC,CSARDPPGLDEQYF
TRBV6-1,many,15,NA,TRBJ2-2,TGTGCCAGCAGTCCACCGACGGGGGCCGCCGGGGAGCTGTTTTTT,CASSPPTGAAGELFF
TRBV7-8,many,14,TRBD1,TRBJ2-7,TGTGCCAGCAGCTTAGGGACAGGGGGAAACGAGCAGTACTTC,CASSLGTGGNEQYF
TRBV2,NA,13,TRBD1,TRBJ1-2,TGTGCCAGCAGACGACAGGGTACAGGGGGCTACACCTTC,CASRRQGTGGYTF
TRBV6-1,few,15,NA,TRBJ1-5,TGTGCCAGCAGTGAAGGACTGTCGGGCAATCAGCCCCAGCATTTT,CASSEGLSGNQPQHF
TRBV7-2,few,14,TRBD1,TRBJ1-2,TGTGCCAGCAGCTCAATGACAGGGGTCTATGGCTACACCTTC,CASSSMTGVYGYTF
TRBV7-2,many,14,NA,TRBJ2-5,TGTGCCAGCAGCCGTTCCGGGGCGTTGGAGACCCAGTACTTC,CASSRSGALETQYF